This section outlines one TCR beta chain sequence together with its context. Its antigen is not known. The data originate from a study of identical twins. Trimming removed 3 bases from V and 6 bases from J; junction bases left unmatched: 12. This CDR3 is 17 amino acids long. Germline-derived CDR1 and CDR2 are SGDLS and YYNGEE. Unique molecular identifiers were present on the cDNA, which also gained a universal primer site by template switching. TCRdb redid the calling of the 5' RACE reads with MiXCR, one entry per CDR3 protein. The sample has more than 1.5 million distinct CDR3 sequences; about 31% are singletons. Overall study findings and caveats: Cord blood beta clonotypes that were abundant carried fewer insertions, and memory repertoires showed no such trend.

This chain uses TRBV9 with TRBJ2-2; 9 bases align to TRBD1. Input material: cord blood. This clonotype was sampled from a newborn girl in good health. The CDR3, as DNA: TGTGCCAGCAGCGGTTTTCGGACAGGGGACCACCCCGGGGAGCTGTTTTTT. This encodes CASSGFRTGDHPGELFF.